The text below deals with one T cell receptor (beta chain). Its antigen remains unidentified. The V and J ends lost 0 bases and 4 bases, in that order; junction bases with no gene match: 5. Per germline, CDR1 SGHRS and CDR2 YFSETQ. There are 15 residues in the CDR3. Combining a sample-barcoded 5' primer with a J-beta primer mix, a second PCR ran for roughly 7 to 12 cycles. TCRdb re-analysed the 5' RACE reads in MiXCR, keeping a single row per CDR3 protein. Here the sample spans about 930,000 distinct CDR3 sequences, roughly 28% being singletons. This specimen comes from a study of blood T cells in healthy people across ages. General study results and limits: Both naive CD4+ cell counts and diversity were greater in long-lived donors than in aged donors. A strong correlation was seen between TCR beta diversity and naive T cell percentage.

The authors isolated at least 6.5 million PBMCs per sample. The sample was also reused in another study, on T cells of mothers and their children. That work adds: Reads recorded for TCR beta CDR3 numbered over 8 million per mother and several million per child.

This chain connects TRBV5-1 to TRBJ2-5, with 8 bases matching TRBD1. The specimen sequenced was blood. The TCR comes from a woman in her 40s in good health. The CDR3 coding sequence is TGCGCCAGCAGCTTGGTGGACAGGGCTGGAGAGACCCAGTACTTC. Amino acids: CASSLVDRAGETQYF. The complete variable domain, with remaining parts taken from reference TRBV5-1 and TRBJ2-5, reads KAGVTQTPRYLIKTRGQQVTLSCSPISGHRSVSWYQQTPGQGLQFLFEYFSETQRNKGNFPGRFSGRQFSNSRSEMNVSTLELGDSALYLCASSLVDRAGETQYFGPGTRLLVL.